These 19 T cell receptor beta chains were all obtained from the same sample, sequenced in a study of T cells in Graves' hyperthyroidism and ophthalmopathy. Amplified TCR beta CDR3 regions came from RNA transcripts. A set of HTBI primers served as the primers for a first-round RT-PCR of the TCR CDR3. TCRdb fed the multiplex PCR reads into MiXCR, producing one record per CDR3 protein. The data show about 640,000 distinct CDR3 sequences, under 25% seen once. Sequenced sample: blood. All receptors derive from a man in his thirties or forties with Graves' ophthalmopathy.

V is TRBV5-6 and J is TRBJ2-4; TRBD1 agrees at 10 bases. Per the germline V gene, CDR1 is SGHDT and CDR2 is YYEEEE. The CDR3 spans 14 residues. After removal of 4 bases from V and 6 bases from J, the junction contained 4 bases not matched to a gene. The CDR3 DNA reads as TGTGCCAGCAGCCGACGGGACAGGGGAAACATTCAGTACTTC. Its protein is CASSRRDRGNIQYF.

This clonotype was seen a handful of times. The chain employs TRBV3-1 and TRBJ2-7; TRBD1 agrees at 9 bases. The V and J ends lost 2 bases and 5 bases, in that order; junction bases with no gene match: 13. The CDR3 is made up of 17 amino acids. From germline, CDR1 is LGHDT and CDR2 YNNKEL (reference sequence). CDR3 residues: CASSQPLRGQGIHEQYF. CDR3 DNA: TGTGCCAGCAGCCAACCCCTCCGCGGACAGGGGATCCACGAGCAGTACTTC.

The chain has TRBV12-3 or TRBV12-4 and TRBJ2-5, with a tentative D call TRBD2 (5 bases). The length of the CDR3 is 14 residues. The V and J ends lost 7 bases and 4 bases respectively, with 16 bases between them. CDR3: CASTPRGSAETQYF. CDR3 DNA: TGTGCCAGCACCCCTCGGGGTAGTGCAGAGACCCAGTACTTC.

This clonotype was picked up a small number of times. V is TRBV6-1 and J is TRBJ2-1; D is possibly TRBD2 (5 bases). Trimming shortened V by 10 bases and J by 1 base, and 17 bases separated the two germline ends. Germline CDR1 and CDR2: MNHNS and SASEGT. The CDR3 totals 15 residues. The CDR3 here is CATKARGSSYNEQFF. The CDR3 region has the DNA TGTGCCACCAAAGCTCGCGGGTCGTCCTACAATGAGCAGTTCTTC.

The sample holds many counts of this clonotype. The chain is built from TRBV3-1 and TRBJ1-1; TRBD1 agrees at 8 bases. This CDR3 is 13 amino acids long. CDR1 is LGHDT and CDR2 is YNNKEL in the germline V gene (reference sequence). V was pared by 5 bases and J by 4 bases, with 3 bases of the junction left unmatched. The CDR3 nucleotides read TGTGCCAGCAGCACAGGGGGGGGCACTGAAGCTTTCTTT. This translates into CASSTGGGTEAFF.

This clonotype occurred a few times. The rearrangement uses TRBV7-9 and TRBJ2-5; a possible D gene is TRBD2 (5 bases). V was trimmed by 4 bases and J by 8 bases, leaving 11 bases between them. The CDR3 totals 12 residues. CDR1 SEHNR and CDR2 FQNEAQ come from the germline V gene (reference sequence). The CDR3 sequence is CASSWVEGTQYF. In DNA form, the CDR3 reads TGTGCCAGCAGCTGGGTAGAGGGAACCCAGTACTTC.

Here the CDR3 reads CASSQSYGQRDGNTIYF. The CDR3 region has the DNA TGTGCCAGCAGCCAGTCGTATGGGCAACGGGACGGAAACACCATATATTTT. The chain links TRBV11-2 to TRBJ1-3, with D possibly matching TRBD1 (5 bases). The CDR3 loop spans 17 amino acids. Trimming pared 5 bases from V and 4 bases from J, leaving 21 bases between. Germline CDR1 reads SGHAT; CDR2 reads FQNNGV.

This clonotype turned up a few times. V is TRBV13 and J is TRBJ2-2, with D uncertain. V was shortened by 5 bases and J by 2 bases, with 12 bases between the two germline ends. CDR1 and CDR2 (germline): PRHDT, FYEKMQ (reference sequence). The length of the CDR3 is 15 residues. CDR3 protein: CASSPQVENTGELFF. The CDR3, as DNA: TGTGCCAGCAGCCCACAAGTAGAAAACACCGGGGAGCTGTTTTTT.

This chain links TRBV11-2 with TRBJ2-7; D gene unclear. From germline, CDR1 is SGHAT and CDR2 FQNNGV. The CDR3 is made up of 17 amino acids. Between the trimmed V and J ends, which lost 1 base and 5 bases, there was a span of 21 bases. The CDR3 loop reads CASSLVYLRRTKNEQYF. DNA of the CDR3: TGTGCCAGCAGCTTAGTCTACCTTCGCAGAACGAAGAACGAGCAGTACTTC.

The table lists this clonotype with a few counts. The chain employs TRBV18 and TRBJ2-1, with 8 bases matching TRBD2. From germline, CDR1 is KGHSH and CDR2 LQKENI. This CDR3 region has 17 residues. The J segment lost 6 bases and the V segment lost 5 bases, leaving 15 bases of the junction unmatched. CDR3 amino acids: CASSSRMASGLGNEQFF. For the CDR3, the DNA is TGTGCCAGCTCATCTAGAATGGCTAGCGGGCTAGGCAATGAGCAGTTCTTC.

This clonotype showed up just a few times. This chain connects TRBV29-1 to TRBJ2-5, with D tentatively TRBD1 or TRBD2 (5 bases each). Trimming shortened V by 6 bases and J by 1 base, and 21 bases separated the two germline ends. The CDR3 is made up of 16 amino acids. Germline CDR1 and CDR2: SQVTM and ANQGSEA. Here the CDR3 reads CSVEGRVPEGQETQYF. In nucleotides, the CDR3 is TGCAGCGTCGAGGGGCGGGTTCCGGAAGGCCAAGAGACCCAGTACTTC.

The V call is TRBV20-1, the J call TRBJ2-5; D is uncertain. This CDR3 region has 11 residues. V lost 4 bases to trimming and J lost 3 bases, with 6 bases between them. The germline V gene encodes CDR1 DFQATT and CDR2 SNEGSKA (reference sequence). The CDR3 loop reads CSAKPKETQYF. The CDR3 DNA sequence: TGCAGTGCTAAACCAAAAGAGACCCAGTACTTC.

The chain combines TRBV29-1 with TRBJ2-3; 12 bases line up with TRBD2. With V trimmed by 8 bases and J by 2 bases, 8 bases remained unmatched. CDR3 length equals 15 residues. The germline V gene encodes CDR1 SQVTM and CDR2 ANQGSEA. For the CDR3, the DNA is TGCAGCATCAGGACTAGCGGGACCTTCACAGATACGCAGTATTTT. Residues: CSIRTSGTFTDTQYF.

The chain carries TRBV6-5 and TRBJ2-1; 11 bases agree with TRBD1. V trimming: 2 bases; J trimming: 9 bases; junction bases outside the gene matches: 6. Germline CDR1 MNHEY, CDR2 SVGAGI. CDR3 length: 15 amino acids. This CDR3 reads CASSYTGTGGGEQFF. In nucleotides, the CDR3 is TGTGCCAGCAGTTACACCGGGACAGGGGGTGGTGAGCAGTTCTTC.

This clonotype was seen a handful of times. The rearrangement links TRBV4-3 to TRBJ2-7; 9 nucleotides match TRBD1. The ends lost 0 bases at V and 7 bases at J; junction bases unmatched: 10. This CDR3 is 16 amino acids long. Germline loops: CDR1 LGHNA, CDR2 YSLEER. CDR3 DNA sequence: TGCGCCAGCAGCCAAGATCGGGGGACAGGGTTCGGGGAGCAGTACTTC. Protein sequence: CASSQDRGTGFGEQYF.

This clonotype was found many times. The V and J genes are TRBV2 and TRBJ2-2, with TRBD2 matching over 9 bases. V lost 7 bases and J lost 1; bases outside the gene matches: 7. The CDR3 is 16 residues long. Germline values: CDR1 SNHLY, CDR2 FYNNEI. CDR3 sequence: CASKGSGSQNTGELFF. DNA of the CDR3: TGTGCCAGCAAAGGTAGCGGGAGCCAGAACACCGGGGAGCTGTTTTTT.

This clonotype occurred once. The CDR3 region is CASTIEGGRDEQFF. In nucleotides, the CDR3 is TGCGCCAGCACTATTGAGGGGGGCAGGGATGAGCAGTTCTTC. This chain joins TRBV5-1 and TRBJ2-1; TRBD1 or TRBD2 may be the D gene (6 bases each). V was pared by 6 bases and J by 8 bases, with 18 bases between. The CDR3 spans 14 residues. Germline values: CDR1 SGHRS, CDR2 YFSETQ.

This clonotype was seen at least ten times. The V call is TRBV7-8, the J call TRBJ2-1; no reliable D call. The germline V gene has CDR1 SGHVS and CDR2 FQNEAQ. V was pared by 0 bases and J by 0 bases, with 9 bases between. CDR3 length: 16 amino acids. The CDR3 coding sequence is TGTGCCAGCAGCTTAGCTCGGACGAACTCCTACAATGAGCAGTTCTTC. This gives the protein CASSLARTNSYNEQFF. The complete variable domain, with remaining parts taken from reference TRBV7-8 and TRBJ2-1, reads GAGVSQSPRYKVAKRGQDVALRCDPISGHVSLFWYQQALGQGPEFLTYFQNEAQLDKSGLPSDRFFAERPEGSVSTLKIQRTQQEDSAVYLCASSLARTNSYNEQFFGPGTRLTVL.

A few counts support this clonotype. The chain joins TRBV27 to TRBJ2-5; the match to TRBD1 covers 9 bases. The CDR3 runs to 14 residues. The junction had 6 bases not matched to a gene; V was cut back by 8 bases and J by 2 bases. Germline V gene data show CDR1 as MNHEY and CDR2 as SMNVEV (reference sequence). The CDR3 here is CASADRGGQETQYF. The CDR3 region has the DNA TGTGCCAGCGCGGACAGGGGAGGACAAGAGACCCAGTACTTC.